This T cell receptor beta chain was captured by sequencing in a study of regulatory T cells in long-lasting Graves disease. CDR3 regions were amplified by Arm-PCR using iRepertoire HTBI primers to build TCR beta libraries. TCRdb re-derived calls from the multiplex PCR reads in MiXCR, one entry per CDR3 protein. The top ten clones hold around 25% of a sample with under 700,000 distinct CDR3 sequences, 16% of them seen once. The CDR3 has 14 amino acids. Trimming shortened V by 4 bases and J by 1 base, and 10 bases separated the two germline ends. Germline-derived CDR1 and CDR2 are LGHDT and YNNKEL (reference sequence). The time point: newly diagnosed GD, antithyroid drugs for less than 3 months. Generation of the TCR library employed RNA extracted from PBMCs. Regarding the study as a whole: Persistent Graves' patients showed less TCR diversity than newly diagnosed patients showed.

This clonotype has at least ten counts. Its antigen is unidentified. This sample also belongs to another study, concerning T cells in Graves' hyperthyroidism and ophthalmopathy.

The clonotype comes from a woman between 40 and 65 years old with Graves disease. The source was peripheral blood mononuclear cells (PBMCs), collected at new diagnosis, from a patient treated with antithyroid drugs. The chain uses TRBV3-1 and TRBJ1-1; D remains ambiguous. The CDR3 region has the DNA TGTGCCAGCAGCCTCGGGAGGAGGAACACTGAAGCTTTCTTT. Amino acids: CASSLGRRNTEAFF.